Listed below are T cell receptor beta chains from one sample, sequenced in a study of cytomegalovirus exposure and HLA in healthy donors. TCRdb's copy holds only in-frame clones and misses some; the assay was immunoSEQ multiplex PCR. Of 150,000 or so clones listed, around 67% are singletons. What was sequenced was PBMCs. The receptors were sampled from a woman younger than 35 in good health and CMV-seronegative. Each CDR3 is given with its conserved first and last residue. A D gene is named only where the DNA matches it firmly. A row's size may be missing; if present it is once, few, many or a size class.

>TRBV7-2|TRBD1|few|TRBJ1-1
CASSPRMGQGGPEAFF
TGTGCCAGCAGCCCGAGGATGGGACAGGGGGGCCCTGAAGCTTTCTTT
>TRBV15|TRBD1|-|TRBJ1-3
CATSRTYDRGISGNTIYF
TGTGCCACCAGCAGAACGTATGACAGGGGCATCTCTGGAAACACCATATATTTT
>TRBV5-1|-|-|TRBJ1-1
CASSLEELNTEAFF
TGCGCCAGCAGCTTGGAAGAGCTGAACACTGAAGCTTTCTTT
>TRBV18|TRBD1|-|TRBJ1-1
CASSRKGQLDTEAFF
TGTGCCAGCTCACGAAAGGGACAGTTGGACACTGAAGCTTTCTTT
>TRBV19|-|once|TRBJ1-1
CASPRDIMNTEAFF
TGTGCCAGTCCCCGTGACATCATGAACACTGAAGCTTTCTTT
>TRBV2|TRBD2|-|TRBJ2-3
CASKPGLALTDTQYF
TGTGCCAGCAAGCCGGGACTAGCTCTTACAGATACGCAGTATTTT
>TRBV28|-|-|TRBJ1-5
CASSSNPSNQPQHF
TGTGCCAGCAGTTCAAATCCAAGCAATCAGCCCCAGCATTTT
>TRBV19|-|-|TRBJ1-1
CASSSRRGNTEAFF
TGTGCCAGTAGCAGCAGACGGGGGAACACTGAAGCTTTCTTT
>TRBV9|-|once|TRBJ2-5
CASSVGGGQETQYF
TGTGCCAGCAGCGTAGGGGGAGGCCAAGAGACCCAGTACTTC
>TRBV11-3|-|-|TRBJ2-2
CASSPSGTNTGELFF
TGTGCCAGCAGCCCCTCGGGTACGAACACCGGGGAGCTGTTTTTT
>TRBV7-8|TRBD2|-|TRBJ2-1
CASSLGVASGSDEQFF
TGTGCCAGCAGCTTAGGGGTGGCTAGCGGGAGTGATGAGCAGTTCTTC
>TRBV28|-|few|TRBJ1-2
CASSPRQILFYGYTF
TGTGCCAGCAGCCCCCGACAGATATTATTCTATGGCTACACCTTC